These T cell receptor beta chains were read from a single sample in a study of T cells after posttransplantation cyclophosphamide. Measured with immunoSEQ multiplex PCR; TCRdb has only the in-frame clones, and not every one. The repertoire has about 20,000 clones, around 92% of them found once; the top ten carry around 8.2%. The material was PBMCs, obtained after an allogeneic stem cell transplant with a calcineurin inhibitor and methotrexate. Source of these receptors: a female patient aged 50-65 years who received an allogeneic stem cell transplant from an unrelated donor, was CMV-positive, and had chronic GVHD only. The graft donor may be the source of some T cells. Both conserved end residues are part of each CDR3. A D gene is named only where the DNA matches it firmly. The size of a clone is reported for some rows only, either as once, few or many, or as a class for expanded clones.

CDR3nt,CDR3aa,d_gene,abundance,v_gene,j_gene
TGTGCCAGCAGCACCTCCCAGGGACTTGGCTACACCTTC,CASSTSQGLGYTF,.,.,TRBV11-3,TRBJ1-2
TGTGCCAGCAGAAACCCAAGCCGGGAGACCCAGTACTTC,CASRNPSRETQYF,.,.,TRBV25-1,TRBJ2-5
TGTGCCAGCAGCCGGGGACAGGCCATCGCCGAGCAGTACTTC,CASSRGQAIAEQYF,TRBD1,.,TRBV7-6,TRBJ2-7
TGTGCCATCAGTGAGAGAAGCGGGAGGGCCGGACCAGATACGCAGTATTTT,CAISERSGRAGPDTQYF,TRBD2,.,TRBV10-3,TRBJ2-3
TGTGCCATCAGTGAGCTGGGGCTAGCGGGGTACAATGAGCAGTTCTTC,CAISELGLAGYNEQFF,TRBD2,.,TRBV10-3,TRBJ2-1
TGTGCCAGCAGCGTGGGGACTAGCGGGAGGATGGCAGATACGCAGTATTTT,CASSVGTSGRMADTQYF,TRBD2,.,TRBV9,TRBJ2-3
TGTGCCAGCTCACCAACAGGGAGGGACGCTGAAGCTTTCTTT,CASSPTGRDAEAFF,.,.,TRBV18,TRBJ1-1
TGTGCCAGCTCCTTTGGGAGCGACGAGCAGTACTTC,CASSFGSDEQYF,.,.,TRBV6-5,TRBJ2-7
TGTGCCAGTAGTATTGCGGGCAGCTTCTCTGGAAACACCATATATTTT,CASSIAGSFSGNTIYF,.,.,TRBV19,TRBJ1-3
TGTGCCACCCTACCTCTAGCGGGAGAGCGCTACAATGAGCAGTTCTTC,CATLPLAGERYNEQFF,TRBD2,.,TRBV28,TRBJ2-1
TGTGCCAGCATCCAACGGCTGGAGGGCAATAGTGAAGCTTTCTTT,CASIQRLEGNSEAFF,.,few,TRBV6-6,TRBJ1-1
TGTGCCAGCAGCCTCAGACCCCAGGGGGAGACGGGCGAGCAGTACTTC,CASSLRPQGETGEQYF,TRBD1,.,TRBV7-8,TRBJ2-7
TGTGCCATCAGTGCTGGCGGGAGCGGAGAGACCCAGTACTTC,CAISAGGSGETQYF,TRBD2,.,TRBV10-3,TRBJ2-5
TGTGCCAGTAGTACCGGGAGGGCCGAGGAGACCCAGTACTTC,CASSTGRAEETQYF,TRBD2,few,TRBV19,TRBJ2-5
TGTGCCAGCAGCGTAGGGACAGGGAGCAACACCATATATTTT,CASSVGTGSNTIYF,TRBD1,.,TRBV9,TRBJ1-3
TGTGCCAGCTCACCTAAATTAGCGGGGCCTCCTGGAAATGAGCAGTTCTTC,CASSPKLAGPPGNEQFF,TRBD2,.,TRBV18,TRBJ2-1
TGTGCCAGCAGTATGACTAGCGGGGGACCCGGCGAGCAGTACTTC,CASSMTSGGPGEQYF,TRBD2,.,TRBV2,TRBJ2-7
TGTGCCACCCTGGCGGGAGTAGGGGAGACCCAGTACTTC,CATLAGVGETQYF,TRBD2,.,TRBV15,TRBJ2-5
TGTGCCAGCAGCTCGCCACTGGGGACGGGGGGCGAGACCCAGTACTTC,CASSSPLGTGGETQYF,.,.,TRBV5-4,TRBJ2-5
TGTGCCAGCAGCCCGGGGGGGGAATTTTATGGCTACACCTTC,CASSPGGEFYGYTF,.,.,TRBV4-2,TRBJ1-2
TGTGCCAGTAGTCGACTAGCGGGGCGCTACGAGCAGTACTTC,CASSRLAGRYEQYF,TRBD2,once,TRBV19,TRBJ2-7
TGTGCCAGCAGCTTTGCCGTCCCACGGGGGGGCGAGACCCAGTACTTC,CASSFAVPRGGETQYF,.,.,TRBV12-1,TRBJ2-5
TGTGCCAGTAGTCAGGGACACATATCCTACGAGCAGTACTTC,CASSQGHISYEQYF,.,once,TRBV19,TRBJ2-7
TGTGCTAGTGGTTTAGAATCAGGGGCTGGAAACACCATATATTTT,CASGLESGAGNTIYF,.,.,TRBV12-5,TRBJ1-3